These T cell receptor beta chains were read from a single sample in a study of T cell responses to AZD1222 COVID-19 vaccine. TCRdb keeps only in-frame clones here, not all; method: immunoSEQ multiplex PCR. Here the sample spans approximately 110,000 clones, 88% being singletons. The input for sequencing was peripheral blood, taken on day 0 of AZD1222 vaccination. Receptor source: an adult in good health. CDR3s include the opening cysteine and the closing phenylalanine or tryptophan. D genes are given only for firm matches. Size is stated for part of the rows, as once, few or many counts, or as a class when the clone is expanded.

J: TRBJ1-6; D: -; size: -; V: TRBV7-2; DNA: TGTGCCAGCAACCGCCTAGGCGGGGTTTTTTCACCCCTCCACTTT; CDR3: CASNRLGGVFSPLHF
J: TRBJ2-5; D: TRBD2; size: once; V: TRBV7-3; DNA: TGTGCCAGCAGCTCTGGGACTAGCGGGAGGGCCTTGGAGACCCAGTACTTC; CDR3: CASSSGTSGRALETQYF
J: TRBJ2-1; D: TRBD1; size: -; V: TRBV13; DNA: TGTGCCAGCAGTCGACAGGGGACTGAGCAGTTCTTC; CDR3: CASSRQGTEQFF
J: TRBJ1-1; D: -; size: -; V: TRBV5-1; DNA: TGCGCCAGCAGCTTGGCGGGACGGCAAGCTTTCTTT; CDR3: CASSLAGRQAFF
J: TRBJ1-1; D: TRBD1; size: -; V: TRBV4-3; DNA: TGCGCCAGCAGCAGACGGGACAGGGGATACACTGAAGCTTTCTTT; CDR3: CASSRRDRGYTEAFF
J: TRBJ2-1; D: TRBD1; size: -; V: TRBV10-3; DNA: TGTGCCATCAGGGGAGACAGGGAGACGAATGAGCAGTTCTTC; CDR3: CAIRGDRETNEQFF
J: TRBJ1-1; D: -; size: -; V: TRBV19; DNA: TGTGCCAGTAGTATAGCGGGTGCGGGGGGCACTGAAGCTTTCTTT; CDR3: CASSIAGAGGTEAFF
J: TRBJ2-2; D: -; size: -; V: TRBV7-3; DNA: TGTGCCAGCAGCTTATCCCCTGGCAGGGGGGACACCGGGGAGCTGTTTTTT; CDR3: CASSLSPGRGDTGELFF
J: TRBJ2-3; D: TRBD2; size: few; V: TRBV10-3; DNA: TGTGCCATCAGCGAGGCGGGAGTCTTAAATACGCAGTATTTT; CDR3: CAISEAGVLNTQYF
J: TRBJ1-2; D: -; size: -; V: TRBV28; DNA: TGTGCCAGCAGTCTCCCTACCAGCGCGGGGGGCTACACCTTC; CDR3: CASSLPTSAGGYTF
J: TRBJ1-5; D: -; size: -; V: TRBV30; DNA: TGTGCCTGGAGTGTACTGGGGGGCAATCAGCCCCAGCATTTT; CDR3: CAWSVLGGNQPQHF
J: TRBJ1-3; D: -; size: -; V: TRBV9; DNA: TGTGCCAGCAGTAGCCAGGGCTTCTCTGGAAACACCATATATTTT; CDR3: CASSSQGFSGNTIYF
J: TRBJ1-2; D: TRBD1; size: -; V: TRBV7-9; DNA: TGTGCCAGCAGCACCGGACAGGGCGGATTCTATGGCTACACCTTC; CDR3: CASSTGQGGFYGYTF
J: TRBJ1-5; D: -; size: -; V: TRBV3-1/TRBV3-2; DNA: TGTGCCAGCAGCCAAGGAACGGGAGGGGGGGCCAAACAGCCCCAGCATTTT; CDR3: CASSQGTGGGAKQPQHF
J: TRBJ1-5; D: -; size: -; V: TRBV6-2/TRBV6-3; DNA: TGTGCCAGCAGTCCAGGGATTGTCAATCAGCCCCAGCATTTT; CDR3: CASSPGIVNQPQHF
J: TRBJ2-3; D: TRBD2; size: -; V: TRBV5-4; DNA: TGTGCCAGCAGCTTGGGACTAGCAGGAGGGATGGATACGCAGTATTTT; CDR3: CASSLGLAGGMDTQYF
J: TRBJ1-6; D: -; size: -; V: TRBV12-3/TRBV12-4; DNA: TGTGCCAGCAGTTTATTTGGAGAATCACCCCTCCACTTT; CDR3: CASSLFGESPLHF
J: TRBJ2-2; D: -; size: -; V: TRBV2; DNA: TGTGCCAGTATCCCACGGAACGGGGAGCTGTTTTTT; CDR3: CASIPRNGELFF
J: TRBJ2-1; D: TRBD2; size: once; V: TRBV6-5; DNA: TGTGCCAGCAGAAAAGCGGGGGGGGAAAGGCACCGGTTCTTC; CDR3: CASRKAGGERHRFF
J: TRBJ1-1; D: -; size: -; V: TRBV28; DNA: TGTGCCAGCAGTTCCATCCGAGGGGGAAGGAACACTGAAGCTTTCTTT; CDR3: CASSSIRGGRNTEAFF
J: TRBJ2-3; D: -; size: -; V: TRBV4-2; DNA: TGTGCCAGCAGCCCTTCCTTGGATACGCAGTATTTT; CDR3: CASSPSLDTQYF
J: TRBJ1-2; D: -; size: -; V: TRBV28; DNA: TGTGCCAGCAGTTATACAGGGACCCTCTATGGCTACACCTTC; CDR3: CASSYTGTLYGYTF
J: TRBJ2-5; D: -; size: -; V: TRBV5-6; DNA: TGTGCCAGCAGCTTGAGCAGGGTGGCGACCCAGTACTTC; CDR3: CASSLSRVATQYF
J: TRBJ2-7; D: TRBD1; size: -; V: TRBV3-1/TRBV3-2; DNA: TGTGCCAGCAGCCAGGGTCCTCCGGGACAGGGTACGGGGGAGCAGTACTTC; CDR3: CASSQGPPGQGTGEQYF
J: TRBJ2-1; D: TRBD2; size: -; V: TRBV2; DNA: TGTGCCAGCAGTGCCCCTAGCGGGGGAAACAATGAGCAGTTCTTC; CDR3: CASSAPSGGNNEQFF
J: TRBJ2-1; D: -; size: -; V: TRBV10-3; DNA: TGTGCCATCAGTTACGGGGATGAGCAGTTCTTC; CDR3: CAISYGDEQFF